Listed here is a single T cell receptor beta chain. The treatment denotes: preoperative locoregional IRX-2 cytokine immunotherapy. Samples came from a phase Ib trial of preoperative locoregional IRX-2 cytokine immunotherapy. Sequencing used immunoSEQ multiplex PCR; TCRdb keeps in-frame clones, though not all of them. The sample records some 7,200 clones, 80% being singletons. These data come from a study of preoperative IRX-2 immunotherapy in early breast cancer. Germline-derived CDR1 and CDR2 are MNHGY and SAAAGT. The CDR3 runs 13 residues. Trimming at V came to 5 bases and at J to 7 bases, leaving 4 bases not matched to a gene.

This specimen was tumor tissue, taken after IRX-2 immunotherapy. This TCR derives from a human donor with breast cancer. The V gene is TRBV6-8, the J gene TRBJ1-5, with 8 bases matching TRBD1. In nucleotides, the CDR3 is TGTGCCAGCAGTAAACAGGGGGGCCAGCCCCAGCATTTT. It specifies CASSKQGGQPQHF.